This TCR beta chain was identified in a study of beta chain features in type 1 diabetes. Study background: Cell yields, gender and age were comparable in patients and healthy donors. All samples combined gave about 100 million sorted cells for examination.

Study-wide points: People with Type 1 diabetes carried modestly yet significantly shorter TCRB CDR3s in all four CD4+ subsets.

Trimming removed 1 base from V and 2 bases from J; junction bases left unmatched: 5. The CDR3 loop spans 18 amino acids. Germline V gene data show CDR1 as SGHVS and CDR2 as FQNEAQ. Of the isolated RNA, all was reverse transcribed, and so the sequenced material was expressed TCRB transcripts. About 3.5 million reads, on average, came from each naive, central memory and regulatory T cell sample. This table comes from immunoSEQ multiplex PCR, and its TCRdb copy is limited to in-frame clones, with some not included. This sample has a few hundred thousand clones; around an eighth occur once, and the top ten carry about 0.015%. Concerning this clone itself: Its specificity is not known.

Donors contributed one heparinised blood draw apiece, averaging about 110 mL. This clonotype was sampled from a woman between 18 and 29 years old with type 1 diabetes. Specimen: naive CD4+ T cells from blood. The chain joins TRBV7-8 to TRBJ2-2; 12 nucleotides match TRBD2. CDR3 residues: CASSLGLAGALNTGELFF. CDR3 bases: TGTGCCAGCAGCTTAGGACTAGCGGGAGCCCTAAACACCGGGGAGCTGTTTTTT.